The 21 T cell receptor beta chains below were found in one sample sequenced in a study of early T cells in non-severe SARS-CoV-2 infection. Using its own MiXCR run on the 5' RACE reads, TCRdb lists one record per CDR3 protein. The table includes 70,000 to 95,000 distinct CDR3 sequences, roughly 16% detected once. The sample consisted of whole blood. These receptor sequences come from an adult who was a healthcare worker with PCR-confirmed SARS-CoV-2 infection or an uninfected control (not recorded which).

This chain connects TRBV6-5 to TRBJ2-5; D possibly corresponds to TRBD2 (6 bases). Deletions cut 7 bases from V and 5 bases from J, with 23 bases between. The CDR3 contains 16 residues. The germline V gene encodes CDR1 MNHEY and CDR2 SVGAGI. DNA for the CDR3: TGTGCCAGCATTTCGGCAGGTCTGGGCGGGGAGGAGACCCAGTACTTC. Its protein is CASISAGLGGEETQYF.

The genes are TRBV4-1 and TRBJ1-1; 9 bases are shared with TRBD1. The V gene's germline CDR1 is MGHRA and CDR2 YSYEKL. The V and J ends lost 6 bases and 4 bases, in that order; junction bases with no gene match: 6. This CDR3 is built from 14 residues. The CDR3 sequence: CASRSLTGGTEAFF. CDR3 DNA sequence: TGCGCCAGCAGATCCTTGACAGGGGGCACTGAAGCTTTCTTT.

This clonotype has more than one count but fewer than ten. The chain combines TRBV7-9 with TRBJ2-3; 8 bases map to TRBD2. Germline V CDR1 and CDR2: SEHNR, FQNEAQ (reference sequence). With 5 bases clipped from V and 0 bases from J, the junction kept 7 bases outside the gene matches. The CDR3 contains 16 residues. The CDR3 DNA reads TGTGCCAGCAGCCCCCTCGCGGGGGGAAGCACAGATACGCAGTATTTT. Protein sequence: CASSPLAGGSTDTQYF.

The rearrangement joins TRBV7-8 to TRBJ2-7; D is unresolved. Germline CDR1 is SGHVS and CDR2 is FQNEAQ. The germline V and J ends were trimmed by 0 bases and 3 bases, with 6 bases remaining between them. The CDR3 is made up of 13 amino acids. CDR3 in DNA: TGTGCCAGCAGCTTAGCCACAGACTACGAGCAGTACTTC. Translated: CASSLATDYEQYF.

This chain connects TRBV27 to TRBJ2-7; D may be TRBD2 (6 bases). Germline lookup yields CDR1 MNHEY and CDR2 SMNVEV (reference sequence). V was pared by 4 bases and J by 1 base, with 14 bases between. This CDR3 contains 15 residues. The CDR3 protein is CASSSAASASYEQYF. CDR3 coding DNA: TGTGCCAGCAGTTCCGCCGCTAGCGCTTCCTACGAGCAGTACTTC.

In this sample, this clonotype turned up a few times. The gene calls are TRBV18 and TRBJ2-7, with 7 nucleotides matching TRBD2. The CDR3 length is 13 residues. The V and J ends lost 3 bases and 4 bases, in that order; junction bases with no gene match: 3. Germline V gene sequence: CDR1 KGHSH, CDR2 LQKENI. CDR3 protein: CASSPQGGYEQYF. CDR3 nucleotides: TGTGCCAGCTCACCGCAGGGAGGGTACGAGCAGTACTTC.

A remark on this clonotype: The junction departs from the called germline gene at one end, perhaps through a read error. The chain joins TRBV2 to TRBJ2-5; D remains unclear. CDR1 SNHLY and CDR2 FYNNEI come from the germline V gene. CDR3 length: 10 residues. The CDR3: CASKETSHYF. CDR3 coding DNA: TGTGCCAGCAAGGAGACCTCCCATTACTTC. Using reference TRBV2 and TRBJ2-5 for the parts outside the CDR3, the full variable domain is EPEVTQTPSHQVTQMGQEVILRCVPISNHLYFYWYRQILGQKVEFLVSFYNNEISEKSEIFDDQFSVERPDGSNFTLKIRSTKLEDSAMYFCASKETSHYFGPGTRLLVL.

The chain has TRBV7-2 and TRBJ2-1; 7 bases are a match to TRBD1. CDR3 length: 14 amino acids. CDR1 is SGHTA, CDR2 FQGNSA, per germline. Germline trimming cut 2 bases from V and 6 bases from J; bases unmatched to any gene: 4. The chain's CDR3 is CASSLMGQRNEQFF. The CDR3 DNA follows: TGTGCCAGCAGCTTAATGGGACAGCGCAATGAGCAGTTCTTC.

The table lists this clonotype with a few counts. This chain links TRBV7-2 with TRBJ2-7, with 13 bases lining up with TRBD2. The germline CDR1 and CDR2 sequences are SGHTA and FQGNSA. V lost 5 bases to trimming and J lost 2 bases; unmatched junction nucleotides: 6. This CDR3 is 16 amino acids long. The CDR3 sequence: CASSHWTSGGTYEQYF. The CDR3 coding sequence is TGTGCCAGCAGCCACTGGACTAGCGGGGGAACCTACGAGCAGTACTTC.

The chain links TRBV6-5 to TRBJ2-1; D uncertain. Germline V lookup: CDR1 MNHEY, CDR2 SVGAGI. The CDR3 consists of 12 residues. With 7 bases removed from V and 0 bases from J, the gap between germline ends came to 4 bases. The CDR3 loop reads CASKSSYNEQFF. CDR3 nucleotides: TGTGCCAGCAAGTCCTCCTACAATGAGCAGTTCTTC.

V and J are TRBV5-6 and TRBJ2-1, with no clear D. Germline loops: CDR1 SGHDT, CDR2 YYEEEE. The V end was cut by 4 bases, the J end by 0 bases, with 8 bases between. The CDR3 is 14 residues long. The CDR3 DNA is TGTGCCAGCAGCATTAGAAGCTCCTACAATGAGCAGTTCTTC. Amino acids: CASSIRSSYNEQFF. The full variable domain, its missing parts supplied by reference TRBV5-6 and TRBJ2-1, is DAGVTQSPTHLIKTRGQQVTLRCSPKSGHDTVSWYQQALGQGPQFIFQYYEEEERQRGNFPDRFSGHQFPNYSSELNVNALLLGDSALYLCASSIRSSYNEQFFGPGTRLTVL.

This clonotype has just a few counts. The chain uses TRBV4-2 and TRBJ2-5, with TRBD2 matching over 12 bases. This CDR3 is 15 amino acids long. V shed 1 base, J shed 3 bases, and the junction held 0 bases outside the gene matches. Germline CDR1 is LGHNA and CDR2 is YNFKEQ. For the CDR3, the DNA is TGTGCCAGCAGCCAAGGGACTAGCGGGAAAGAGACCCAGTACTTC. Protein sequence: CASSQGTSGKETQYF.

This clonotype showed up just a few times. The CDR3 reads CASSPSAGGVEQFF. CDR3 sequence (DNA): TGTGCCAGCAGCCCCTCCGCGGGGGGAGTCGAGCAGTTCTTC. The chain uses TRBV11-2 and TRBJ2-1; 8 nucleotides match TRBD2. Germline V gives CDR1 SGHAT, CDR2 FQNNGV. The CDR3 length is 14 residues. V trimming: 5 bases; J trimming: 10 bases; junction bases outside the gene matches: 10.

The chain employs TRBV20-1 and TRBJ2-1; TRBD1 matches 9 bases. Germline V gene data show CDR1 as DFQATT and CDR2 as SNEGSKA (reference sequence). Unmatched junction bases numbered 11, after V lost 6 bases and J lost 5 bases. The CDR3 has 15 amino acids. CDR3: CSATSQGAFDNEQFF. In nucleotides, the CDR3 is TGCAGTGCGACCTCACAGGGGGCGTTCGACAATGAGCAGTTCTTC.

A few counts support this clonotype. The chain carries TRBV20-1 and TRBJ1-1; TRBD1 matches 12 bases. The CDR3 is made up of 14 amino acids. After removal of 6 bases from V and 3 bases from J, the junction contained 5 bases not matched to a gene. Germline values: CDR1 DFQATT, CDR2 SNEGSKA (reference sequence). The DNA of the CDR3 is TGCAGTGCGGGGACAGGGGGCAGCTACACTGAAGCTTTCTTT. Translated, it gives CSAGTGGSYTEAFF.

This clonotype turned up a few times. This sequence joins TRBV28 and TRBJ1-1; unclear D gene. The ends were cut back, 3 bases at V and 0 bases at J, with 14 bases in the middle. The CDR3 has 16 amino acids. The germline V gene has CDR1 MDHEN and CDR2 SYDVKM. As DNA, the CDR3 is TGTGCCAGCAGTTTCCTCGGAAGTATTTTGAACACTGAAGCTTTCTTT. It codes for CASSFLGSILNTEAFF.

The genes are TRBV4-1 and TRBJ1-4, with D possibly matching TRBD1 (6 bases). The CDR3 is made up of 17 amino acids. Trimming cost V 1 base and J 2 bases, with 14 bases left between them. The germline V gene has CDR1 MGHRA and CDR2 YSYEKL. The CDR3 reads CASSQVEIQGTNEKLFF. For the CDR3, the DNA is TGCGCCAGCAGCCAAGTTGAAATCCAGGGGACTAATGAAAAACTGTTTTTT.

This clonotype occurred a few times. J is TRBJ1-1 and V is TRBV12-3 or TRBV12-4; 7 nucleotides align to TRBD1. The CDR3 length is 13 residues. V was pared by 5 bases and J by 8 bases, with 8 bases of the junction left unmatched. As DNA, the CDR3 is TGTGCCAGCAGTCCAGGGGGACGTCCCGAAGCTTTCTTT. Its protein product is CASSPGGRPEAFF.

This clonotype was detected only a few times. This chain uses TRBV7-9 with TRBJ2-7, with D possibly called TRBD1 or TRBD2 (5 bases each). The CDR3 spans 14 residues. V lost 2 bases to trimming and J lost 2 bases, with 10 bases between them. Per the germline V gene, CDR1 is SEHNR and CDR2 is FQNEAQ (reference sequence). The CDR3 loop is CASSLRQGPYEQYF. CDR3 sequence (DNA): TGTGCCAGCAGCTTACGGCAGGGACCCTACGAGCAGTACTTC.

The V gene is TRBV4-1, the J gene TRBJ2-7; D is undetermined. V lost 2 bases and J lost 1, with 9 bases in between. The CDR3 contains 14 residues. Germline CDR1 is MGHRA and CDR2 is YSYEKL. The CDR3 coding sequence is TGCGCCAGCAGCCAACCCACGGATTCCTACGAGCAGTACTTC. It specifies CASSQPTDSYEQYF.

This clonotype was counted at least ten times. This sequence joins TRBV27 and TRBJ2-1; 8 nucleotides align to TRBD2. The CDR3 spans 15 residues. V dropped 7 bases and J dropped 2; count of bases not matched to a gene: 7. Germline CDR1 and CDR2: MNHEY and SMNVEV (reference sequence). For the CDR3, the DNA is TGTGCCAGCACCCCAGCGGGAGTCCCCTACAATGAGCAGTTCTTC. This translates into CASTPAGVPYNEQFF.